A single sample is the source of the 24 T cell receptor beta chains below, sequenced in a study of blood T cells in healthy people across ages. Combining a sample-barcoded 5' primer with a J-beta primer mix, a second PCR ran for 7 to 11 cycles. TCRdb reanalysed the 5' RACE reads using MiXCR and keeps one entry per CDR3 protein. The top ten clones hold around 49% of a sample with some 370,000 distinct CDR3 sequences, 45% to 65% of them seen once. The sequencing input was blood. These receptors originate from a man in his fifties or sixties in good health.

This clonotype has a handful of counts. The rearrangement links TRBV11-2 to TRBJ1-1; TRBD1 agrees at 10 bases. Germline V gives CDR1 SGHAT, CDR2 FQNNGV. The CDR3 runs to 16 residues. Losses at the gene ends were 4 bases for V and 10 bases for J; bases not matched to a gene: 15. This CDR3 reads CASSSLLDRGLTPAFF. The CDR3 nucleotides are TGTGCCAGCAGCTCCCTATTAGACAGGGGGCTTACCCCAGCTTTCTTT.

This clonotype was counted once. A junction end diverges from the germline sequence, so it may reflect a read error. CDR3: CASSQEIASYEQYF. In nucleotides, the CDR3 is TGTGCCAGCAGCCAAGAAATAGCGAGCTACGAGCAATACTTC. V gene TRBV3-1 combines with J gene TRBJ2-7, with D perhaps TRBD2 (5 bases). The CDR3 has 14 residues. Germline V gives CDR1 LGHDT, CDR2 YNNKEL (reference sequence).

This clonotype was found many times. Here the CDR3 reads CASSLSLATIQYF. The CDR3, as DNA: TGTGCCAGCAGTTTGAGTCTAGCGACCATTCAGTACTTC. This chain connects TRBV28 to TRBJ2-4, with D perhaps matching TRBD2 (6 bases). The CDR3 covers 13 residues. Germline CDR1 and CDR2: MDHEN and SYDVKM. Trimming took 3 bases from V and 9 from J, leaving 12 bases between them. The complete variable domain, with remaining parts taken from reference TRBV28 and TRBJ2-4, reads DVKVTQSSRYLVKRTGEKVFLECVQDMDHENMFWYRQDPGLGLRLIYFSYDVKMKEKGDIPEGYSVSREKKERFSLILESASTNQTSMYLCASSLSLATIQYFGAGTRLSVL.

The gene calls are TRBV20-1 and TRBJ2-5; TRBD2 matches 11 bases. The CDR3 has 16 residues. Losses at the gene ends were 0 bases for V and 5 bases for J; bases not matched to a gene: 8. Germline V CDR1 and CDR2: DFQATT, SNEGSKA (reference sequence). CDR3 region: CSAREASGRRGETQYF. DNA for the CDR3: TGCAGTGCTAGAGAGGCTAGCGGGAGGCGGGGGGAGACCCAGTACTTC.

This clonotype was recorded a few times. This chain uses TRBV7-2 with TRBJ2-4; TRBD1 aligns across 7 bases. The tail of the sequence fits TRBJ2-7 better, so the J call may be wrong. The CDR3 runs to 13 residues. CDR1 and CDR2 from the germline V gene are SGHTA and FQGNSA. The DNA for the CDR3 is TGTGCCAGCAGTAAGACAGGGAACTACGAGCAGTACTTC. Its protein is CASSKTGNYEQYF.

This clonotype has ten or more counts. The J gene is TRBJ2-5, the V gene TRBV18; perhaps TRBD1 as D (5 bases). CDR1 and CDR2 (germline): KGHSH, LQKENI. Between the trimmed V and J ends, which lost 1 base and 2 bases, there was a span of 11 bases. There are 15 residues in the CDR3. The CDR3 DNA follows: TGTGCCAGCTCACCACGACAGAAGATGCAAGAGACCCAGTACTTC. Its translation: CASSPRQKMQETQYF. Full variable domain (rest looked up from reference TRBV18 and TRBJ2-5): NAGVMQNPRHLVRRRGQEARLRCSPMKGHSHVYWYRQLPEEGLKFMVYLQKENIIDESGMPKERFSAEFPKEGPSILRIQQVVRGDSAAYFCASSPRQKMQETQYFGPGTRLLVL.

The rearrangement uses TRBV20-1 and TRBJ2-3; 11 nucleotides match TRBD2. The germline V gene has CDR1 DFQATT and CDR2 SNEGSKA (reference sequence). The CDR3 is 15 amino acids. Trimming cost V 3 bases and J 0 bases; bases outside gene matches: 2. In DNA form, the CDR3 reads TGCAGTGCTAGCCTAGCGGGGGGAAGCACAGATACGCAGTATTTT. It is translated as CSASLAGGSTDTQYF.

This clonotype was found once. V usage is TRBV4-3 and J usage is TRBJ2-3; D is possibly TRBD1 or TRBD2 (5 bases each). Trimming pared 3 bases from V and 3 bases from J, leaving 16 bases between. CDR1 LGHNA and CDR2 YSLEER come from the germline V gene. The CDR3 spans 16 residues. For the CDR3, the DNA is TGCGCCAGCAGCCAGGAATACCGGGGCTTTACAGATACGCAGTATTTT. Protein sequence: CASSQEYRGFTDTQYF.

This chain connects TRBV28 to TRBJ2-1; D is unresolved. The CDR3 spans 10 residues. Germline V gives CDR1 MDHEN, CDR2 SYDVKM. V was cut by 10 bases and J by 4 bases, with 5 bases left in between. CDR3 residues: CATNYNEQFF. The CDR3, as DNA: TGTGCCACTAATTACAATGAGCAGTTCTTC.

For the CDR3, the DNA is TGTGCCAGCAGCTTTCGCGGGCCCACCGGGGAGCTGTTTTTT. Protein sequence: CASSFRGPTGELFF. The rearrangement links TRBV28 to TRBJ2-2; D possibly corresponds to TRBD2 (5 bases). The V and J ends lost 6 bases and 4 bases respectively, with 12 bases between them. CDR3 length: 14 amino acids. The germline gives CDR1 MDHEN, CDR2 SYDVKM.

The chain uses TRBV6-1 and TRBJ2-4, with D possibly matching TRBD1 (5 bases). Judging by the DNA end, TRBJ2-7 fits better; the J call may be wrong. CDR1 and CDR2 (germline): MNHNS, SASEGT. The CDR3 length is 14 residues. The DNA for the CDR3 is TGTGCCAGCAGTACGCGACAGCAATCCTACGAGCAGTACTTC. It is translated as CASSTRQQSYEQYF.

CDR3 nucleotide sequence: TGCAGCGTGATCGGGACTAGCGGGGCCTACAATGAGCAGTACTTC. Protein sequence: CSVIGTSGAYNEQYF. The chain joins TRBV29-1 to TRBJ2-1, with 13 bases fitting TRBD2. The end of the DNA fits TRBJ2-7 better, so the J call may be wrong. The CDR3 length is 15 residues. Looked up from germline, CDR1 is SQVTM and CDR2 is ANQGSEA.

V is TRBV12-3 or TRBV12-4 and J is TRBJ1-5, with 7 bases identical to TRBD1. Losses at the gene ends were 6 bases for V and 6 bases for J; bases not matched to a gene: 5. The CDR3 has 13 residues. In DNA, the CDR3 is TGTGCCAGCAGACCACAGGGGCCTCAGCCCCAGCATTTT. Translation gives CASRPQGPQPQHF.

The chain carries TRBV6-5 and TRBJ2-1, with TRBD1 as a possible D gene (6 bases). This CDR3 contains 14 residues. Germline assignment: CDR1 MNHEY and CDR2 SVGAGI. The V end lost 8 bases, the J end lost 7 bases, and 18 bases lay between the germline ends. CDR3 DNA: TGTGCCAGCTTTTCAGGGGCGGTCGGAAATGAGCAGTTCTTC. Its translation: CASFSGAVGNEQFF.

The chain is built from TRBV2 and TRBJ2-2; D ambiguous. Looked up from germline, CDR1 is SNHLY and CDR2 is FYNNEI. The ends were cut back, 6 bases at V and 5 bases at J, with 13 bases in the middle. The CDR3 runs 14 residues. CDR3 region: CASREQLSTGELFF. CDR3 nucleotides: TGTGCCAGCAGAGAACAGTTATCTACCGGGGAGCTGTTTTTT.

The J gene is TRBJ2-1, the V gene TRBV12-3 or TRBV12-4; the D gene is possibly TRBD2 (5 bases). The J call could be wrong; TRBJ2-7 is a better fit for the DNA end. The CDR3 loop spans 12 amino acids. Here the CDR3 DNA reads TGTGCCAGCAGTTTCCCCGCGGGTGAGCAGTACTTC. This gives the protein CASSFPAGEQYF.

The gene calls are TRBV14 and TRBJ2-7; perhaps TRBD1 as D (6 bases). The CDR3 contains 14 residues. The germline gives CDR1 SGHDN, CDR2 FVKESK. Trimming stripped 0 bases from V and 7 bases from J, with 13 bases between. The CDR3 DNA reads TGTGCCAGCAGCCAAGATTACAGGGCGAATGAGCAGTACTTC. It yields the protein CASSQDYRANEQYF.

This clonotype has only a few counts. The genes are TRBV5-1 and TRBJ2-7, with D perhaps TRBD2 (5 bases). This CDR3 spans 14 amino acids. The germline CDR1 and CDR2 sequences are SGHRS and YFSETQ. The V gene lost 4 bases and the J gene lost 7 bases, with 18 bases spanning the gap. CDR3 region: CASSQALGGGEQYF. For the CDR3, the DNA is TGCGCCAGCAGCCAAGCCCTAGGCGGCGGGGAGCAGTACTTC.

The chain employs TRBV7-8 and TRBJ2-5; D possibly corresponds to TRBD2 (5 bases). The V end lost 2 bases, the J end lost 3 bases, and 10 bases lay between the germline ends. Germline lookup yields CDR1 SGHVS and CDR2 FQNEAQ. The CDR3 contains 14 residues. CDR3 bases: TGTGCCAGCAGCTTAAACCCCGGGAAAGAGACCCAGTACTTC. It specifies CASSLNPGKETQYF. Full variable domain (missing parts from reference TRBV7-8 and TRBJ2-5): GAGVSQSPRYKVAKRGQDVALRCDPISGHVSLFWYQQALGQGPEFLTYFQNEAQLDKSGLPSDRFFAERPEGSVSTLKIQRTQQEDSAVYLCASSLNPGKETQYFGPGTRLLVL.

The gene calls are TRBV7-2 and TRBJ2-3; 8 nucleotides align to TRBD1. Germline V gene data show CDR1 as SGHTA and CDR2 as FQGNSA. This CDR3 is built from 19 residues. The ends lost 5 bases at V and 1 base at J; junction bases unmatched: 17. The CDR3 nucleotides are TGTGCCAGCAGCATTTCAAGGCCGGGACAGGAGAGGGGCACAGATACGCAGTATTTT. Protein product: CASSISRPGQERGTDTQYF.

The chain joins TRBV6-1 to TRBJ2-5, with D uncertain. The CDR3 sequence is 13 residues long. Deletions cut 1 base from V and 11 bases from J, with 14 bases between. Per the germline V gene, CDR1 is MNHNS and CDR2 is SASEGT. The CDR3 region is CASSEVQYNEQYF. The CDR3 DNA is TGTGCCAGCAGTGAAGTCCAGTACAATGAGCAGTACTTC.

The CDR3 DNA follows: TGCAGTGCTAGGGGGGGATTGGATGCGGGGGCCCGGAGCAATCAGCCCCAGCATTTT. Translated, it gives CSARGGLDAGARSNQPQHF. V gene TRBV20-1 combines with J gene TRBJ1-5, with D possibly TRBD1 on 6 matching bases. V lost 3 bases to trimming and J lost 1 base, with 25 bases between them. Germline values: CDR1 DFQATT, CDR2 SNEGSKA (reference sequence). The CDR3 sequence is 19 residues long.

This rearrangement joins TRBV6-1 to TRBJ2-1, with 8 nucleotides matching TRBD2. The CDR3 loop spans 15 amino acids. The V and J ends lost 6 bases and 6 bases, in that order; junction bases with no gene match: 10. Germline V gene data show CDR1 as MNHNS and CDR2 as SASEGT. DNA of the CDR3: TGTGCCAGCAGCCTAGATTGGACTAGCACCAATGAGCAGTTCTTC. It is translated as CASSLDWTSTNEQFF.

In this sample, this clonotype turned up many times. The V call is TRBV29-1, the J call TRBJ2-3, with a weak D call TRBD2 (5 bases). The germline V gene has CDR1 SQVTM and CDR2 ANQGSEA. The CDR3 spans 11 residues. V was pared by 4 bases and J by 5 bases, with 7 bases between. Here the CDR3 reads CSVGAGDTQYF. In nucleotides, the CDR3 is TGCAGCGTTGGGGCGGGAGATACGCAGTATTTT.